This TCR beta chain appears in the sequencing data of a study of blood T cell repertoires in COVID-19. Study background: The analysed material was cDNA or gDNA that came from T cells, B-cell-depleted T cells, or PBMCs.

This clone appeared once. The Seattle patients joined while their infection was active and were tracked longitudinally afterward. Profiled with immunoSEQ multiplex PCR; TCRdb holds only in-frame clones, not every one. The table includes some 520,000 clones, roughly 87% detected once. The CDR3 consists of 15 residues. CDR1 and CDR2 from the germline V gene are SQVTM and ANQGSEA. J lost 0 bases, V lost 6 bases, and 7 bases had no gene match. This receptor was taken from a man younger than 35 with COVID-19, enrolled during active disease. The rearrangement links TRBV29-1 to TRBJ2-1; TRBD1 matches 8 bases. The sample consisted of peripheral blood. For the CDR3, the DNA is TGCAGCGTCAACAGGGGGAGAAGCTCCTACAATGAGCAGTTCTTC. Protein sequence: CSVNRGRSSYNEQFF.